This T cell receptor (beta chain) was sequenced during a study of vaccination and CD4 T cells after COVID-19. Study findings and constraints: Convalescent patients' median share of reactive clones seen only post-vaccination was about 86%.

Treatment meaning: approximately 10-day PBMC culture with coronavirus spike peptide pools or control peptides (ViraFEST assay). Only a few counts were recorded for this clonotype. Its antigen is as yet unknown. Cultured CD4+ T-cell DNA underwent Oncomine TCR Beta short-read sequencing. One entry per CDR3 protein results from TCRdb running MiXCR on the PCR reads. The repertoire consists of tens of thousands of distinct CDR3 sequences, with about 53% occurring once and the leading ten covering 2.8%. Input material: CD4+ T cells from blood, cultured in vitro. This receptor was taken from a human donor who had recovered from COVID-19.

The CDR3 loop reads CASSSLGGGQGTDTQYF. CDR3 nucleotides: TGTGCCAGCAGCTCCCTCGGGGGAGGGCAGGGGACAGATACGCAGTATTTT. The V and J genes are TRBV7-6 and TRBJ2-3, with D tentatively TRBD2 (7 bases). V lost 4 bases to trimming and J lost 3 bases, with 20 bases between them. CDR1 and CDR2 from the germline V gene are SGHVS and FNYEAQ. This CDR3 is built from 17 residues.